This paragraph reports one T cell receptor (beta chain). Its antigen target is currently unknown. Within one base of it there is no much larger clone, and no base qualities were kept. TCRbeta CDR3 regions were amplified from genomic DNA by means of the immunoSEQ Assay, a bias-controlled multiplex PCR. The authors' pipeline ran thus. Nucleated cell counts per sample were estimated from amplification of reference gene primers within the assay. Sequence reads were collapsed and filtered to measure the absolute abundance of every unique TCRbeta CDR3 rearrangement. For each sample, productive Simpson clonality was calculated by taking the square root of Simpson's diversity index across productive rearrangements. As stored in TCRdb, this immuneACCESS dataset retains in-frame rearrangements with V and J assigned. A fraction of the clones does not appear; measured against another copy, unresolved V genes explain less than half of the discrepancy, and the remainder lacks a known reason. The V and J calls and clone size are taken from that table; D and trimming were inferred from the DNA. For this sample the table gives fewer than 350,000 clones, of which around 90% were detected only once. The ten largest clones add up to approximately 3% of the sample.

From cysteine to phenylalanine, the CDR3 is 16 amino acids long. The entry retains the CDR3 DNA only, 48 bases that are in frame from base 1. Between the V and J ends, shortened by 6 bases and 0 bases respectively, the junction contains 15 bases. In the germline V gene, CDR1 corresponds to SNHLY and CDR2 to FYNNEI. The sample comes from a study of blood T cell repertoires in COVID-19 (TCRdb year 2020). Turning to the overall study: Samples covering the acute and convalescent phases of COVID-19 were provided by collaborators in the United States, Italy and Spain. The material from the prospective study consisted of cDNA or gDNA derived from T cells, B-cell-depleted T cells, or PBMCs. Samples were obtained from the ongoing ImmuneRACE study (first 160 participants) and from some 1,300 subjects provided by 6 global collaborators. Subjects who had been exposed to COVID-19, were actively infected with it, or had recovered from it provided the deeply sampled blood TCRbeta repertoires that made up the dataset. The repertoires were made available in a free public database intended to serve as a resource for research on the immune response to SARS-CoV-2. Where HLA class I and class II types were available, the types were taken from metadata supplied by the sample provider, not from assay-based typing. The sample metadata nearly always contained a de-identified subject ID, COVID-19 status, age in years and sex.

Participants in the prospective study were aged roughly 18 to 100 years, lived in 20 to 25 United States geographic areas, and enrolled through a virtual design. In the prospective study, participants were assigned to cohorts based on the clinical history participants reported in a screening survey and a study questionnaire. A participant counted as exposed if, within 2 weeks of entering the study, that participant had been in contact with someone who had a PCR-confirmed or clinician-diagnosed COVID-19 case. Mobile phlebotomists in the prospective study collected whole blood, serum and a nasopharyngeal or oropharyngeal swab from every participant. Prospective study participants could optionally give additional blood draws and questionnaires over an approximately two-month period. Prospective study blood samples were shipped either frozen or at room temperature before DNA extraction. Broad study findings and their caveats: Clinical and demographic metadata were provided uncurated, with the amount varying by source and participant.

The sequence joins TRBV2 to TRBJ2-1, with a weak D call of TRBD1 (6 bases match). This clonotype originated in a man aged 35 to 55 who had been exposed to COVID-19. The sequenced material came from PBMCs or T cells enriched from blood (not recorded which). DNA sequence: TGTGCCAGCAGAAATACAGGGATGAGCTCCTACAATGAGCAGTTCTTC. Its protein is CASRNTGMSSYNEQFF.